This T cell receptor (beta chain) comes out of a study of blood T cell repertoires in COVID-19. V lost 6 bases, J lost 4 bases, and 3 bases stayed unmatched. Germline V gene data show CDR1 as SNHLY and CDR2 as FYNNEI. The CDR3 covers 13 residues. The repertoire was sequenced with immunoSEQ multiplex PCR; TCRdb's copy has only in-frame clones and lacks some. The sample contains over 400,000 clones, roughly 89% of which appear only once. This TCR was recovered from a woman in her thirties with active or convalescent COVID-19. V is TRBV2 and J is TRBJ2-1; TRBD2 agrees at 7 bases. The sequenced sample was peripheral blood. CDR3 residues: CASRAGIYNEQFF. CDR3 bases: TGTGCCAGCAGAGCGGGGATTTACAATGAGCAGTTCTTC.